The text below deals with one TCR beta chain. This sample is drawn from a study of blood T cell repertoires in COVID-19. Overall study context: The analysed material was cDNA or gDNA that came from T cells, B-cell-depleted T cells, or PBMCs.

Only in-frame clones appear in the TCRdb table, and some are missing; sequencing was by immunoSEQ multiplex PCR. Of some 300,000 clones listed, less than 90% are singletons. CDR3 length equals 12 residues. Germline V gene data show CDR1 as LGHDT and CDR2 as YNNKEL (reference sequence). Trimming cost V 2 bases and J 10 bases, with 6 bases left between them. Seattle enrolled patients during active infection and tracked them longitudinally. The chain has TRBV3-1 (or the pseudogene TRBV3-2) and TRBJ1-6; tentatively, D is TRBD1 (6 bases). This clonotype originated in a woman between 65 and 79 years old with COVID-19, enrolled during active disease. Specimen: peripheral blood. The CDR3 sequence: CASSQRGSPLHF. The CDR3 DNA reads TGTGCCAGCAGCCAAAGGGGGTCACCCCTCCACTTT.